This TCR beta chain was captured by sequencing in a study of blood T cell repertoires in COVID-19. Study at large: COVID-19 samples from acute and convalescent phases originated in the United States, Italy and Spain.

Assay: immunoSEQ multiplex PCR; the TCRdb copy retains only in-frame clones and omits some. The sample lists some 250,000 clones; approximately 85% were seen once. Enrolled through a virtual design, the participants were between roughly 18 and 90 years of age and came from approximately 25 US areas. Two negative PCRs, clearance, or symptom resolution were required of recovered Cohort 3 donors. The source of this sequence is a woman aged 50 to 60 who had recovered from COVID-19. Material: PBMCs or T cells enriched from blood (not recorded which).

The CDR3 protein is CASRPTSRGTEAFF. The CDR3 region has the DNA TGTGCCAGCAGACCCACATCCCGGGGCACTGAAGCTTTCTTT. This chain links TRBV6-5 with TRBJ1-1; D gene ambiguous. Trimming took 6 bases from V and 4 from J, leaving 15 bases between them. The CDR3 covers 14 residues. Looked up from germline, CDR1 is MNHEY and CDR2 is SVGAGI.